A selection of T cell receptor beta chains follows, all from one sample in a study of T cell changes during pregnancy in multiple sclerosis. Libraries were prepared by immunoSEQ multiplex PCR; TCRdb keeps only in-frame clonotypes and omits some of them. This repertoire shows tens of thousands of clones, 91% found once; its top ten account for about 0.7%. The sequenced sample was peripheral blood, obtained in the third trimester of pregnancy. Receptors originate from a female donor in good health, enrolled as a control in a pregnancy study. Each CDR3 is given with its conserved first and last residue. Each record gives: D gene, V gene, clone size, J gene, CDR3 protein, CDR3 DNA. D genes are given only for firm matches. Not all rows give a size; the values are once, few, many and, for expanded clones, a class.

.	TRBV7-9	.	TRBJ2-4	CASSFTELAKNIQYF	TGTGCCAGCAGCTTTACAGAGTTAGCCAAAAACATTCAGTACTTC
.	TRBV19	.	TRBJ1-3	CASSIGGNTIYF	TGTGCCAGTAGTATCGGTGGAAACACCATATATTTT
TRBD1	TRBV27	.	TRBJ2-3	CASSFSVQRQGPGTDTQYF	TGTGCCAGCAGTTTCTCAGTTCAGCGACAGGGGCCGGGCACAGATACGCAGTATTTT
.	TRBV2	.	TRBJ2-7	CASGSPTVSYEQYF	TGTGCCAGCGGTTCGCCCACGGTCTCCTACGAGCAGTACTTC
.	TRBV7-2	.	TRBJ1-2	CASSYHGQSHGYTF	TGTGCCAGCAGCTACCACGGACAGTCCCACGGCTACACCTTC
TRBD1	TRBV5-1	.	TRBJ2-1	CASSLGLGTDEQFF	TGCGCCAGCAGCTTGGGGCTTGGGACAGATGAGCAGTTCTTC
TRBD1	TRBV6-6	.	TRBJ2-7	CASAVQGALYEQYF	TGTGCCAGTGCGGTACAGGGGGCGTTGTACGAGCAGTACTTC
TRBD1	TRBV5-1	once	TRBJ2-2	CASSWGQSSPGELFF	TGCGCCAGCAGCTGGGGACAGTCCTCACCGGGGGAGCTGTTTTTT
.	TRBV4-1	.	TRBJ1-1	CASSQVQGRTEAFF	TGCGCCAGCAGCCAAGTGCAGGGCCGCACTGAAGCTTTCTTT
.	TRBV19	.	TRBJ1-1	CASSTSGLEAFF	TGTGCCAGTAGTACGTCAGGGTTGGAAGCTTTCTTT
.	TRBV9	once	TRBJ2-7	CASSVGGSSYEQYF	TGTGCCAGCAGCGTGGGGGGTTCCTCCTACGAGCAGTACTTC
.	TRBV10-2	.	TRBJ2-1	CASSLRSSYNEQFF	TGCGCCAGCAGTCTGCGAAGCTCCTACAATGAGCAGTTCTTC
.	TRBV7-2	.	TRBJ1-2	CASSNGLYFTF	TGTGCCAGCAGCAATGGACTCTACTTCACCTTC
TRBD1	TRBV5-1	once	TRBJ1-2	CASSFQGGGYTF	TGCGCCAGCAGCTTTCAGGGGGGAGGCTACACCTTC
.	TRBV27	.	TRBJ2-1	CASSLRQDYNEQFF	TGTGCCAGCAGTTTAAGGCAGGACTACAATGAGCAGTTCTTC
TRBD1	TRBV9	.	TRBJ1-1	CASSVVGQGNTEAFF	TGTGCCAGCAGCGTAGTTGGACAGGGGAACACTGAAGCTTTCTTT
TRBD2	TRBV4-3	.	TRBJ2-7	CASSQLVSLAGAYEQYF	TGCGCCAGCAGCCAACTAGTTAGTCTAGCGGGAGCCTACGAGCAGTACTTC
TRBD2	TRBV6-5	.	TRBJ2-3	CASSYLGSGSRDTQYF	TGTGCCAGCAGTTACCTGGGGAGCGGGAGTCGAGATACGCAGTATTTT
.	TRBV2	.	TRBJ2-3	CASSGSSTDTQYF	TGTGCCAGCAGCGGGAGTAGCACAGATACGCAGTATTTT
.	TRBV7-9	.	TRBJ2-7	CASSPDRLSYEQYF	TGTGCCAGCAGCCCAGACAGGCTCTCCTACGAGCAGTACTTC
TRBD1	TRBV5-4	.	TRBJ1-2	CASSVSGGDYGYTF	TGTGCCAGCAGCGTCTCAGGGGGCGACTATGGCTACACCTTC
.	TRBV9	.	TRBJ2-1	CASSAEIQGLEQFF	TGTGCCAGCAGCGCAGAGATCCAGGGCTTGGAGCAGTTCTTC
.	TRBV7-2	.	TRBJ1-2	CASSLVFDSPMGKNGYTF	TGTGCCAGCAGCTTAGTATTTGACAGCCCGATGGGGAAGAATGGCTACACCTTC
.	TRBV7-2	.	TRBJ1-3	CASSPPQSGNTIYF	TGTGCCAGCAGCCCACCTCAGTCTGGAAACACCATATATTTT
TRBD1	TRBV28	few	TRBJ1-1	CASSLLSGGTEAFF	TGTGCCAGCAGCCTATTATCAGGGGGTACTGAAGCTTTCTTT
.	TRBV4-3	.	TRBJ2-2	CASSQAGLNTGELFF	TGCGCCAGCAGCCAGGCGGGACTGAACACCGGGGAGCTGTTTTTT
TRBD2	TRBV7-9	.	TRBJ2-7	CASSLSGGSSYEQYF	TGTGCCAGCAGCTTATCGGGGGGGAGCTCCTACGAGCAGTACTTC
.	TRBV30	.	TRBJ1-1	CAWSVKGFGMNTEAFF	TGTGCCTGGAGTGTAAAGGGGTTTGGAATGAACACTGAAGCTTTCTTT
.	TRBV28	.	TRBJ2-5	CASRRAEQETQYF	TGTGCCAGCAGAAGAGCGGAACAAGAGACCCAGTACTTC
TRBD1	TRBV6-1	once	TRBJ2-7	CASIRTGGANSEQYF	TGTGCCAGCATTAGAACAGGGGGCGCGAACTCCGAGCAGTACTTC
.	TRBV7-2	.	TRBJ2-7	CASSVAFYEQYF	TGTGCCAGCAGCGTCGCCTTCTACGAGCAGTACTTC
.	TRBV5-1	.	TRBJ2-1	CASSLPGGIDEQFF	TGCGCCAGCAGCTTACCAGGGGGGATAGATGAGCAGTTCTTC
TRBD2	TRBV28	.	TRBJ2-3	CASSLGPREATDTQYF	TGTGCCAGCAGTTTAGGTCCGCGGGAGGCCACAGATACGCAGTATTTT
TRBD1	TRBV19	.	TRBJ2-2	CASSRTDRVLAGELFF	TGTGCCAGTAGCCGTACCGACAGGGTTTTAGCCGGGGAGCTGTTTTTT
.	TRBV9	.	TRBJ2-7	CASSVGGHFSYEQYF	TGTGCCAGCAGCGTAGGGGGGCACTTCTCCTACGAGCAGTACTTC
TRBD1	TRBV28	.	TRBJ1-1	CASRGAGTGLTEAFF	TGTGCCAGCAGGGGAGCCGGGACAGGGTTAACTGAAGCTTTCTTT
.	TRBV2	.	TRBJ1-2	CASSEIGGYTF	TGTGCCAGCAGTGAGATTGGCGGCTACACCTTC
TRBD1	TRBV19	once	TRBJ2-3	CASSPDRSGTDTQYF	TGTGCCAGTAGCCCGGACAGGTCGGGCACAGATACGCAGTATTTT
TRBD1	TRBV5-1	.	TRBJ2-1	CASSVTSGTGGDEQFF	TGCGCCAGCAGCGTAACCTCCGGGACAGGGGGCGATGAGCAGTTCTTC
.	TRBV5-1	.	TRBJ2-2	CASRLTVNTGELFF	TGCGCCAGCAGATTGACAGTGAACACCGGGGAGCTGTTTTTT
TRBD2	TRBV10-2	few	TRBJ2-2	CASNILAGGLTGELFF	TGCGCCAGCAATATTCTAGCGGGAGGCCTCACCGGGGAGCTGTTTTTT
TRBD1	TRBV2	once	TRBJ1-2	CASGDSTNYGYTF	TGTGCCAGCGGGGACAGCACTAACTATGGCTACACCTTC
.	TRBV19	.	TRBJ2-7	CASTFGQGNYEQYF	TGTGCCAGTACGTTTGGTCAGGGGAACTACGAGCAGTACTTC
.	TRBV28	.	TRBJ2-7	CASRSGGRSSYEQYF	TGTGCCAGCAGGTCCGGCGGCCGCAGCTCCTACGAGCAGTACTTC
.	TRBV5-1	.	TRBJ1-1	CASCRGTEAFF	TGCGCCAGCTGCCGGGGCACTGAAGCTTTCTTT
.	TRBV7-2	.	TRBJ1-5	CASSNSSQPQHF	TGTGCCAGCAGCAATAGCAGTCAGCCCCAGCATTTT
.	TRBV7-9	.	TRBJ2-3	CASSLGVAGVVVDTQYF	TGTGCCAGCAGCTTAGGGGTTGCAGGGGTGGTTGTGGATACGCAGTATTTT
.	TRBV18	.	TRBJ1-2	CASSPPSGRQSPGYGYTF	TGTGCCAGCTCACCACCGAGTGGAAGGCAATCACCGGGGTATGGCTACACCTTC
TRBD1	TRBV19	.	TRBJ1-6	CASSIGQGGNSPLHF	TGTGCCAGTAGTATAGGACAGGGGGGTAATTCACCCCTCCACTTT
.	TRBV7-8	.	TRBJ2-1	CASSLGGLGGYNEQFF	TGTGCCAGCAGCTTGGGGGGACTGGGGGGCTACAATGAGCAGTTCTTC
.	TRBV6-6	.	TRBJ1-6	CASSYSDSLNSPLHF	TGTGCCAGCAGTTATTCGGACAGCCTTAATTCACCCCTCCACTTT
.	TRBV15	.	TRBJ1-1	CATSRDTPAGDTEAFF	TGTGCCACCAGCAGGGACACCCCAGCTGGGGACACTGAAGCTTTCTTT
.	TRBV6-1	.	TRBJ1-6	CASSETSSYNSPLHF	TGTGCCAGCAGTGAGACTAGCTCCTATAATTCACCCCTCCACTTT
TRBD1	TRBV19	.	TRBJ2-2	CASRGGLDTGELFF	TGTGCCAGTAGAGGGGGCTTGGACACCGGGGAGCTGTTTTTT
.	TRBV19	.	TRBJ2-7	CASSIIPSNHEQYF	TGTGCCAGTAGTATAATACCGAGTAACCACGAGCAGTACTTC
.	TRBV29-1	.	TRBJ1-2	CSVEDRPEDGYTF	TGCAGCGTTGAAGATAGGCCAGAGGATGGCTACACCTTC